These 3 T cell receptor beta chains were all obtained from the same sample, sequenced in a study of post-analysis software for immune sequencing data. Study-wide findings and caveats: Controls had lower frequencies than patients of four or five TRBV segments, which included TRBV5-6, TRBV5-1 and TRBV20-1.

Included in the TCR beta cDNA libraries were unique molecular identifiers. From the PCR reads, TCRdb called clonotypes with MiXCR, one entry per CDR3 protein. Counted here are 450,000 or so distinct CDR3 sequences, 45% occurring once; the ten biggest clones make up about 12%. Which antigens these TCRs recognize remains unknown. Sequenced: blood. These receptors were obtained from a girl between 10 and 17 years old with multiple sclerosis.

CDR3 protein: CASSDYRGTQYF. DNA of the CDR3: TGTGCCAGCAGTGACTACAGGGGGACCCAGTACTTC. The J gene is TRBJ2-5, the V gene TRBV6-4, with TRBD1 identical over 7 bases. V trimming: 1 base; J trimming: 7 bases; junction bases outside the gene matches: 0. Germline V gives CDR1 MRHNA, CDR2 SNTAGT. The CDR3 loop spans 12 amino acids.

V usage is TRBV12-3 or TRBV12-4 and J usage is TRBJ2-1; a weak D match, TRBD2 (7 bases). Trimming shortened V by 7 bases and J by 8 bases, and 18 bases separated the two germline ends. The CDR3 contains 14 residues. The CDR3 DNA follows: TGTGCCAGCACCCTAGGGAGGGGGAGGGATGAGCAGTTCTTC. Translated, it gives CASTLGRGRDEQFF.

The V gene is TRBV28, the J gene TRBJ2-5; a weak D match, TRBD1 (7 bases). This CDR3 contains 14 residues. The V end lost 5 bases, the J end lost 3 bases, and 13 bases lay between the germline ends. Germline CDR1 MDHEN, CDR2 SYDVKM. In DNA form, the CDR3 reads TGTGCCAGCAGTCGGAGGGGGCTCGAAGAGACCCAGTACTTC. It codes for CASSRRGLEETQYF.